One and the same sample provided the 21 T cell receptor beta chains below, sequenced in a study of cytomegalovirus exposure and HLA in healthy donors. Some clones are missing from TCRdb's copy, which holds only in-frame ones; the method was immunoSEQ multiplex PCR. This sample has 250,000 to 400,000 clones, with approximately 91% found just once. Sample: PBMCs. The origin of the receptors is a man aged 25 to 40 in good health and CMV-seronegative.

In nucleotides, the CDR3 is TGCGCCAGCAGCCAAGATTTTGGGGGCGTAGGGTTCTTCGAAGAGTACTTC. Translated, it gives CASSQDFGGVGFFEEYF. The chain recombines TRBV4-3 with TRBJ2-7, with D tentatively TRBD1 (6 bases). Germline V CDR1 and CDR2: LGHNA, YSLEER. CDR3 length: 17 residues. The germline V and J ends were trimmed by 0 bases and 11 bases, with 26 bases remaining between them.

V usage is TRBV5-6 and J usage is TRBJ1-2; D might be TRBD1 (5 bases). V gave up 4 bases and J gave up 8 bases, with 24 bases separating them. Germline assignment: CDR1 SGHDT and CDR2 YYEEEE. CDR3 size: 16 residues. The CDR3 loop reads CASSPAGGAKPYGYTF. The CDR3 DNA follows: TGTGCCAGCAGCCCGGCCGGAGGGGCCAAGCCTTACGGCTACACCTTC.

The chain joins TRBV27 to TRBJ1-2; D is undetermined. Per germline, CDR1 MNHEY and CDR2 SMNVEV (reference sequence). There are 12 residues in the CDR3. Trimming took 7 bases from V and 5 from J, leaving 11 bases between them. The CDR3 DNA is TGTGCCAGCATAGGCCCAGGTTATGGCTACACCTTC. As protein: CASIGPGYGYTF.

The CDR3 bases are TGTGCCAGCAGTTACGCCCGCAGAGGGAACTATGGCTACACCTTC. This sequence encodes CASSYARRGNYGYTF. V and J are TRBV6-5 and TRBJ1-2; D remains unclear. Trimming took off 2 bases at V and 2 bases at J, with 12 bases between the two ends. CDR3 length: 15 amino acids. Germline CDR1 and CDR2: MNHEY and SVGAGI.

This rearrangement joins TRBV28 to TRBJ1-2, with TRBD1 as a possible D gene (5 bases). The CDR3 totals 13 residues. The germline V gene has CDR1 MDHEN and CDR2 SYDVKM. The ends were cut back, 7 bases at V and 8 bases at J, with 17 bases in the middle. Written as DNA, the CDR3 is TGTGCCAGCAAGGAGGGACCAGGGAGGGGCTACACCTTC. This codes for CASKEGPGRGYTF.

This clone has a single count. The CDR3 here is CASSQGDRGDYEQYF. Written as DNA, the CDR3 is TGTGCCAGCAGCCAAGGTGACAGGGGGGACTACGAGCAGTACTTC. The J gene is TRBJ2-7, the V gene TRBV4-2, with 9 bases fitting TRBD1. J lost 3 bases, V lost 1 base, and 4 bases had no gene match. The CDR3 covers 15 residues. Per the germline V gene, CDR1 is LGHNA and CDR2 is YNFKEQ.

The rearrangement uses TRBV13 and TRBJ1-1; D gene ambiguous. This CDR3 has 12 amino acids. Per the germline V gene, CDR1 is PRHDT and CDR2 is FYEKMQ (reference sequence). Trimming stripped 3 bases from V and 11 bases from J, with 13 bases between. The CDR3 loop is CASSFVGLGAFF. The CDR3 DNA reads as TGTGCCAGCAGCTTCGTCGGACTAGGCGCTTTCTTT.

The V call is TRBV25-1, the J call TRBJ2-5, with a tentative D call TRBD1 (6 bases). The CDR3 consists of 15 residues. V was trimmed by 7 bases and J by 5 bases, leaving 20 bases between them. The V gene's germline CDR1 is MGHDK and CDR2 SYGVNS. CDR3 bases: TGTGCCAGCACTGGGGTACAGGGAGTCTTGGAGACCCAGTACTTC. Translating gives CASTGVQGVLETQYF.

Here the CDR3 reads CASSLIQGSSYYEQYF. CDR3 DNA sequence: TGTGCCAGCTCACTCATACAGGGGTCGTCCTACTACGAGCAGTACTTC. The chain joins TRBV18 to TRBJ2-7, with 7 bases that match TRBD1. Losses at the gene ends were 4 bases for V and 3 bases for J; bases not matched to a gene: 12. Germline V gives CDR1 KGHSH, CDR2 LQKENI. The CDR3 loop spans 16 amino acids.

The chain has TRBV7-9 and TRBJ1-4; weak D call: TRBD1 (5 bases). Trimming took off 1 base at V and 3 bases at J, with 9 bases between the two ends. The CDR3 length is 15 residues. CDR1 and CDR2 (germline): SEHNR, FQNEAQ (reference sequence). CDR3 nucleotide sequence: TGTGCCAGCAGCTTAGGGAGGGGCCCTAATGAAAAACTGTTTTTT. Protein sequence: CASSLGRGPNEKLFF.

This clone has more than one count but fewer than ten. The chain carries TRBV6-6 and TRBJ1-6; D gene ambiguous. V lost 6 bases and J lost 8, with 11 bases in between. The CDR3 totals 13 residues. CDR1 MNHNY and CDR2 SVGAGI come from the germline V gene (reference sequence). In DNA form, the CDR3 reads TGTGCCAGCAGGGCGGGCCTTGATTCACCCCTCCACTTT. Protein: CASRAGLDSPLHF.

This chain connects TRBV5-4 to TRBJ2-1, with a weak D call TRBD1 (5 bases). V was cut by 1 base and J by 4 bases, with 12 bases left in between. The CDR3 extends over 15 amino acids. Germline loops: CDR1 SGHNT, CDR2 YYREEE (reference sequence). The CDR3 here is CASSLYVTAYNEQFF. CDR3 coding DNA: TGTGCCAGCAGCTTGTATGTGACAGCGTACAATGAGCAGTTCTTC.

The chain employs TRBV5-4 and TRBJ1-2; 8 nucleotides match TRBD1. Looked up from germline, CDR1 is SGHNT and CDR2 is YYREEE (reference sequence). The CDR3 spans 16 residues. Losses at the gene ends were 1 base for V and 4 bases for J; bases not matched to a gene: 9. DNA of the CDR3: TGTGCCAGCAGCTTGTGGGGACAGGAGGGGTTCTATGGCTACACCTTC. It specifies CASSLWGQEGFYGYTF. Variable domain in full (rest from reference TRBV5-4 and TRBJ1-2): ETGVTQSPTHLIKTRGQQVTLRCSSQSGHNTVSWYQQALGQGPQFIFQYYREEENGRGNFPPRFSGLQFPNYSSELNVNALELDDSALYLCASSLWGQEGFYGYTFGSGTRLTVV.

The chain has TRBV5-6 and TRBJ2-7, with 14 bases aligning to TRBD2. The CDR3 runs to 16 residues. Per the germline V gene, CDR1 is SGHDT and CDR2 is YYEEEE. V dropped 4 bases and J dropped 2; count of bases not matched to a gene: 5. DNA for the CDR3: TGTGCCAGCAGCACCCCGACTAGCGGGGGGGCCTACGAGCAGTACTTC. Translation: CASSTPTSGGAYEQYF.

The CDR3 sequence: CASSARDNIYGYTF. In nucleotides, the CDR3 is TGTGCCAGCAGTGCCAGGGATAATATCTATGGCTACACCTTC. The rearrangement uses TRBV2 and TRBJ1-2, with TRBD1 as a possible D gene (5 bases). Trimming took 4 bases from V and 4 from J, leaving 13 bases between them. Germline V gene data show CDR1 as SNHLY and CDR2 as FYNNEI. The CDR3 length is 14 residues.

Here the CDR3 DNA reads TGCGCCAGCAGTGAGTCGGACAGGGTCCTATTAGATTCACCCCTCCACTTT. Translation: CASSESDRVLLDSPLHF. This chain connects TRBV10-1 to TRBJ1-6; 8 bases align to TRBD1. V shed 0 bases, J shed 8 bases, and the junction held 9 bases outside the gene matches. Looked up from germline, CDR1 is WNHNN and CDR2 is SYGVQD (reference sequence). The CDR3 has 17 amino acids.

The chain employs TRBV2 and TRBJ2-7, with D possibly matching TRBD1 (6 bases). Germline V lookup: CDR1 SNHLY, CDR2 FYNNEI. This CDR3 comprises 14 residues. The V gene lost 8 bases and the J gene lost 7 bases, with 21 bases spanning the gap. The CDR3 region is CASSLTGQNVEQYF. CDR3 in DNA: TGTGCCAGCTCGCTGACAGGCCAAAACGTAGAGCAGTACTTC.

A few counts support this clone. This chain uses TRBV4-1 with TRBJ2-2; the D gene is possibly TRBD2 (5 bases). The V end lost 1 base, the J end lost 6 bases, and 9 bases lay between the germline ends. Germline lookup yields CDR1 MGHRA and CDR2 YSYEKL. The CDR3 length is 14 residues. CDR3 in DNA: TGCGCCAGCAGCCAAGTTCGAGGGTCCGGGGAGCTGTTTTTT. As protein: CASSQVRGSGELFF.

The chain is built from TRBV19 and TRBJ2-7; tentative D call: TRBD1 (5 bases). Germline assignment: CDR1 LNHDA and CDR2 SQIVND (reference sequence). V dropped 4 bases and J dropped 4 bases, with 17 bases sitting between them. There are 15 residues in the CDR3. The CDR3 is CASSTWVAGLYEQYF. The CDR3 DNA reads TGTGCCAGTAGTACCTGGGTGGCAGGGCTATACGAGCAGTACTTC. The full variable domain, rest sourced from reference TRBV19 and TRBJ2-7, is DGGITQSPKYLFRKEGQNVTLSCEQNLNHDAMYWYRQDPGQGLRLIYYSQIVNDFQKGDIAEGYSVSREKKESFPLTVTSAQKNPTAFYLCASSTWVAGLYEQYFGPGTRLTVT.

The chain couples TRBV15 to TRBJ1-1, with 7 bases lining up with TRBD1. Trimming at V came to 0 bases and at J to 8 bases, leaving 3 bases not matched to a gene. The germline CDR1 and CDR2 sequences are LNHNV and YYDKDF (reference sequence). The CDR3 spans 13 residues. CDR3 in amino acids: CATSRDGQEEAFF. The CDR3 DNA reads as TGTGCCACCAGCAGAGATGGACAGGAAGAAGCTTTCTTT.

V and J are TRBV6-1 and TRBJ1-1; D is unclear. The CDR3 sequence is 13 residues long. The V end was cut by 10 bases, the J end by 1 base, with 13 bases between. CDR1 is MNHNS and CDR2 is SASEGT in the germline V gene. The DNA of the CDR3 is TGTGCCACTCTTCCGAGGGCGAACACTGAAGCTTTCTTT. Translated: CATLPRANTEAFF.